This TCR beta chain was captured by sequencing in a study of cytomegalovirus exposure and HLA in healthy donors. PCR was performed using 60 Vbeta and 13 Jbeta primers. Clones were sequenced by immunoSEQ multiplex PCR, and TCRdb holds only the in-frame ones, with some missing. This sample has 130,000 to 150,000 clones, with 80% found just once. A remark on this clone: Its antigen is as yet unknown.

This CDR3 is built from 15 residues. V dropped 1 base and J dropped 4; count of bases not matched to a gene: 7. Per germline, CDR1 SGDLS and CDR2 YYNGEE. Broader study findings: Some public TCRs appeared in many individuals, while most sequences were rare.

The source is a woman aged 25 to 45 in good health and CMV-seronegative. The source material was PBMCs. This chain connects TRBV9 to TRBJ2-7; TRBD2 matches 8 bases. CDR3 sequence (DNA): TGTGCCAGCAGCGTAATGCGGGGGGCCCCTTACGAGCAGTACTTC. Amino acids: CASSVMRGAPYEQYF.